This paragraph reports one T cell receptor (beta chain). The antigen remains undetermined. This record comes from a study of human T cells and chemical hapten exposure. Overall study context: DPC at 0.01% went onto the upper back in patch tests, read at 6 days. The study, taken as a whole, reports: Expanded TCRs created a significantly greater count of big CDR3 similarity clusters than controls did.

In the source study's methods: Between roughly 20,000 and 690,600 TCRs appeared in each sample, and the median stood at 95,638. TCRdb redid the calling of the RACE reads with MiXCR, one entry per CDR3 protein. What appears here as the V and J calls and clone size reflects TCRdb's work, not the paper's. The sample lists approximately 89,000 distinct CDR3 sequences, approximately 7% occurring once. Germline CDR1 is DFQATT and CDR2 is SNEGSKA (reference sequence). V lost 7 bases to trimming and J lost 0 bases, with 16 bases between them. The CDR3 spans 15 residues. Specified time point: patch test 2, 6 weeks after DPC sensitization. Regarding treatment: therapeutic diphenylcyclopropenone sensitization with weekly scalp DPC.

This material consisted of whole blood, taken in connection with sensitization to the hapten diphenylcyclopropenone (DPC). The TCR sequence derives from a woman in her 30s with alopecia areata. Some clones in this sample may be carry-over from other donors' samples. V and J are TRBV20-1 and TRBJ1-5; maybe TRBD1 (6 bases). CDR3 nucleotide sequence: TGCAGTGTAAGAGGGGGGGAGTATAGCAATCAGCCCCAGCATTTT. Its translation: CSVRGGEYSNQPQHF.